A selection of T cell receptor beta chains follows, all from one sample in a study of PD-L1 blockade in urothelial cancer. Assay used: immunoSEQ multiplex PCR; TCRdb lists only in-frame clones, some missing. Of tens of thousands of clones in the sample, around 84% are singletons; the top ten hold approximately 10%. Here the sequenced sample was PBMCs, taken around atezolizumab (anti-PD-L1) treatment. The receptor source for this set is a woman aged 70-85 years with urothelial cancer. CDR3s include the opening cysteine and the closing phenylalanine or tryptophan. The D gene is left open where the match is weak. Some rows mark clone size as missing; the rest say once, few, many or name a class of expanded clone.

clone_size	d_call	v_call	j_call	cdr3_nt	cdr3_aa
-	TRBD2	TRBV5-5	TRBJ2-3	TGTGCCAGCAGCTTGGAACTAGCGGGAGGGCAAGATACGCAGTATTTT	CASSLELAGGQDTQYF
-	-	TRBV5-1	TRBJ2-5	TGCGCCAGCAGCTTGAACGGAGCGGTCCAAGAGACCCAGTACTTC	CASSLNGAVQETQYF
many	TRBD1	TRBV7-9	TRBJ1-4	TGTGCCAGCAGCTTTACCGGGACAGGGGGTGAAAAACTGTTTTTT	CASSFTGTGGEKLFF
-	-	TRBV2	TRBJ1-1	TGTGCCAGCAGTGAAAGTCCGACAGGTGACACTGAAGCTTTCTTT	CASSESPTGDTEAFF
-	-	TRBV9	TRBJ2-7	TGTGCCAGCAGCGTAGGATGGGGGCCACACTACGAGCAGTACTTC	CASSVGWGPHYEQYF
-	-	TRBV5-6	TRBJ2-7	TGTGCCAGCAGCTTGAGCGCCTACGAGCAGTACTTC	CASSLSAYEQYF
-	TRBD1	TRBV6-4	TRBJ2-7	TGTGCCAGCAGTGCGTTCGACAGGGGCCTATGGTACGAGCAGTACTTC	CASSAFDRGLWYEQYF
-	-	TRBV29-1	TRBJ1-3	TGCAGCGTTGCCGGTTTGTCTGGAAACACCATATATTTT	CSVAGLSGNTIYF
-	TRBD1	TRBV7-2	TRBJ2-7	TGTGCCAGCAGCGTACCCTATTCCGGGACAGCAACATACGAGCAGTACTTC	CASSVPYSGTATYEQYF
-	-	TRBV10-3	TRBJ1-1	TGTGCCATCAGTGAGTGGAGGGACACTGAAGCTTTCTTT	CAISEWRDTEAFF
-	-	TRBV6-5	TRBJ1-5	TGTGCCAGCGGCCCAGCGGTCAATCAGCCCCAGCATTTT	CASGPAVNQPQHF
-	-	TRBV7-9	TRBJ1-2	TGTGCCAGCAGCCCGGAAGGAGGGTTACGGCATGGCTACACCTTC	CASSPEGGLRHGYTF
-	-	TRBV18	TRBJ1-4	TGTGCCAGCTCACCCAACACAGGAGAGGAAAAACTGTTTTTT	CASSPNTGEEKLFF
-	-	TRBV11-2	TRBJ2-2	TGTGCCAGCAGCCATTTATCAGGGCGGGGCCCCGGGGAGCTGTTTTTT	CASSHLSGRGPGELFF
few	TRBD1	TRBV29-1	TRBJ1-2	TGCAGCGTTGGACAGGGAATGAACTATGGCTACACCTTC	CSVGQGMNYGYTF
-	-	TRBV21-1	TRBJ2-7	TGTGCCAGCAGCACGAGCCTCAGGGTAGTTACCTACGAGCAGTACTTC	CASSTSLRVVTYEQYF
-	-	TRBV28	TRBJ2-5	TGTGCCAGCAGTTCGTTCCGGGGGTTATTTAATCAAGAGACCCAGTACTTC	CASSSFRGLFNQETQYF
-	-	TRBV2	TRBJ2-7	TGTGCCAGCAGCCTACGACTGCGCGAGCAGTACTTC	CASSLRLREQYF
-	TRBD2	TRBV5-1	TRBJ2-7	TGCGCCAGCAGGCTAGCGGGGACCACCTTTACTGAGCAGTACTTC	CASRLAGTTFTEQYF
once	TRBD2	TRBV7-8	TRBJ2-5	TGTGCCAGCAGCTTAGGTGGGGCTAGCGGGGGTCAAGAGACCCAGTACTTC	CASSLGGASGGQETQYF
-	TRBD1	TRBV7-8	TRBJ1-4	TGTGCCAGCAGTACCTTAGGGGGCGGTGAAAAACTGTTTTTT	CASSTLGGGEKLFF
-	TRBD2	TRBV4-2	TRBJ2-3	TGTGCCAGCAGCCAAGATAGGAGGGGGCTAGCGGGAGTGGCAGATACGCAGTATTTT	CASSQDRRGLAGVADTQYF
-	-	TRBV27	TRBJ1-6	TGTGCCAGCAGAACCATACTTAATTCACCCCTCCACTTT	CASRTILNSPLHF
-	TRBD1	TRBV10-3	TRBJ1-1	TGTGCCATCAGACAGGGGGCGAACACTGAAGCTTTCTTT	CAIRQGANTEAFF
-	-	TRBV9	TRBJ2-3	TGTGCCAGCAGCTCCACCGGAGGAGCGGCTAGCACAGATACGCAGTATTTT	CASSSTGGAASTDTQYF
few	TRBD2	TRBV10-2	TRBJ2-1	TGCGCCAGCAGTGAGTCTATGAGCGGGGGGGCCGATGAGCAGTTCTTC	CASSESMSGGADEQFF
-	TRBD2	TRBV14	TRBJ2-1	TGTGCCAGCAGCCGTGGACTAGCGGGACGTCTTTATGAGCAGTTCTTC	CASSRGLAGRLYEQFF
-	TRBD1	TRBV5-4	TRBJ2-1	TGTGCCAGCATCGACAGGGAAGCAAACGAGCAGTTCTTC	CASIDREANEQFF
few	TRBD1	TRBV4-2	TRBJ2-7	TGTGCCAGCAGCCGCCGGACGACAGGGACCTACGAGCAGTACTTC	CASSRRTTGTYEQYF
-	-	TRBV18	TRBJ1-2	TGTGCCAGCTCACCACCATCCCGGGGGTATGGCTACACCTTC	CASSPPSRGYGYTF
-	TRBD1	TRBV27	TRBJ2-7	TGTGCCAGCAGTCCAGGCGGGACAGGCTCCTACGAGCAGTACTTC	CASSPGGTGSYEQYF